The 30 T cell receptor beta chains listed next were all sequenced from one sample in a study of identical twins. A single record per CDR3 protein comes from TCRdb applying MiXCR to the 5' RACE reads. In the table there are some 500,000 distinct CDR3 sequences, around 14% of which are singletons. This same sample was also taken into another study, of yellow fever vaccine responses in identical twins.

Sequencing was performed on CD4+ T cells sorted from blood. The origin of the receptors is a woman younger than 30 in good health.

This clonotype came up many times. A junction boundary mismatches the germline segment, possibly from a read error. The chain links TRBV4-1 to TRBJ1-1; D is ambiguous. This CDR3 has 11 amino acids. Germline V gene lookup returns CDR1 MGHRA and CDR2 YSYEKL. The DNA for the CDR3 is TGTGCCAGCAGCCAGAACACTGAAGCTTTCTTT. Translated: CASSQNTEAFF.

The chain uses TRBV9 and TRBJ2-1; D possibly corresponds to TRBD2 (7 bases). This CDR3 comprises 15 residues. V gave up 0 bases and J gave up 7 bases, with 14 bases separating them. Germline V CDR1 and CDR2: SGDLS, YYNGEE. As DNA, the CDR3 is TGTGCCAGCAGCGTAGAAAGAGGGGGGGGGAATGAGCAGTTCTTC. Amino acids: CASSVERGGGNEQFF.

This clonotype was seen only a few times. DNA for the CDR3: TGCAGTGCTAGAGAGGGACAGGTTTTTCAGCCCCAGCATTTT. Amino acids: CSAREGQVFQPQHF. The chain recombines TRBV20-1 with TRBJ1-5, with TRBD1 matching over 8 bases. Trimming removed 0 bases from V and 6 bases from J; junction bases left unmatched: 4. Per the germline V gene, CDR1 is DFQATT and CDR2 is SNEGSKA (reference sequence). The CDR3 sequence is 14 residues long.

This clonotype was found many times. This sequence joins TRBV6-6 and TRBJ1-5; no clear D. V was cut by 8 bases and J by 9 bases, with 14 bases left in between. This CDR3 spans 12 amino acids. Germline V gene data show CDR1 as MNHNY and CDR2 as SVGAGI (reference sequence). The CDR3 DNA reads TGTGCCAGCGGTCCCGAAAATTGGCCCCAGCATTTT. It is translated as CASGPENWPQHF.

This clonotype was counted only a few times. V is TRBV18 and J is TRBJ2-1; 7 nucleotides agree with TRBD1. There are 13 residues in the CDR3. Germline CDR1 and CDR2: KGHSH and LQKENI. With V trimmed by 5 bases and J by 5 bases, 3 bases remained unmatched. This CDR3 reads CASSWDRHNEQFF. CDR3 DNA sequence: TGTGCCAGCTCATGGGACAGACACAATGAGCAGTTCTTC.

Only a few counts were recorded for this clonotype. This sequence joins TRBV3-1 and TRBJ2-1, with D perhaps TRBD1 or TRBD2 (6 bases each). With 4 bases removed from V and 7 bases from J, the gap between germline ends came to 17 bases. CDR3 size: 15 residues. Per germline, CDR1 LGHDT and CDR2 YNNKEL (reference sequence). In DNA form, the CDR3 reads TGTGCCAGCAGCCGGACTATGGGGGCCGGGAATGAGCAGTTCTTC. Amino acids: CASSRTMGAGNEQFF.

This clonotype has a count of ten or more. The chain links TRBV5-1 to TRBJ2-1, with no clear D. Trimming pared 0 bases from V and 5 bases from J, leaving 12 bases between. The CDR3 is made up of 15 amino acids. Germline-derived CDR1 and CDR2 are SGHRS and YFSETQ. The CDR3 here is CASSLEGRNHNEQFF. The CDR3 DNA reads TGCGCCAGCAGCTTGGAGGGAAGGAACCACAATGAGCAGTTCTTC.

The chain links TRBV12-3 or TRBV12-4 to TRBJ2-7; a weak D match, TRBD1 (6 bases). CDR3 length: 15 residues. V gave up 7 bases and J gave up 0 bases, with 16 bases separating them. This chain's CDR3 is CASNLGAVGSYEQYF. DNA of the CDR3: TGTGCCAGCAACTTGGGGGCAGTTGGCTCCTACGAGCAGTACTTC.

This clonotype was seen a handful of times. The rearrangement uses TRBV3-1 and TRBJ2-1; TRBD2 aligns across 12 bases. V lost 5 bases to trimming and J lost 3 bases; unmatched junction nucleotides: 5. In germline, CDR1 is LGHDT, CDR2 YNNKEL (reference sequence). The CDR3 consists of 16 residues. CDR3 amino acids: CASSSTSGRFYNEQFF. Written as DNA, the CDR3 is TGTGCCAGCAGCTCGACTAGCGGGAGATTCTACAATGAGCAGTTCTTC.

This clonotype was picked up a small number of times. The rearrangement joins TRBV28 to TRBJ2-4; tentative D call: TRBD2 (5 bases). Trimming took 3 bases from V and 2 from J, leaving 11 bases between them. The CDR3 consists of 15 residues. The germline gives CDR1 MDHEN, CDR2 SYDVKM. The CDR3 region has the DNA TGTGCCAGCAGTTTCAACGGGGAAACCAAAAACATTCAGTACTTC. This sequence encodes CASSFNGETKNIQYF.

This clonotype was seen a few times. The chain is built from TRBV7-8 and TRBJ2-1; D not certain. The CDR3 has 11 amino acids. V dropped 4 bases and J dropped 8 bases, with 6 bases sitting between them. Germline V lookup: CDR1 SGHVS, CDR2 FQNEAQ. In DNA form, the CDR3 reads TGTGCCAGCAGCTCTGAGCATGAGCAGTTCTTC. It codes for CASSSEHEQFF. The full variable domain, its missing parts supplied by reference TRBV7-8 and TRBJ2-1, is GAGVSQSPRYKVAKRGQDVALRCDPISGHVSLFWYQQALGQGPEFLTYFQNEAQLDKSGLPSDRFFAERPEGSVSTLKIQRTQQEDSAVYLCASSSEHEQFFGPGTRLTVL.

For the CDR3, the DNA is TGTGCCAGCAGCTCGGCAGGGGTGAACACTGAAGCTTTCTTT. Translating gives CASSSAGVNTEAFF. J is TRBJ1-1 and V is TRBV5-4; D is possibly TRBD1 (6 bases). The CDR3 sequence is 14 residues long. Germline V lookup: CDR1 SGHNT, CDR2 YYREEE (reference sequence). V gave up 3 bases and J gave up 0 bases, with 9 bases separating them.

This chain connects TRBV6-1 to TRBJ2-7; 10 bases line up with TRBD1. Germline CDR1 reads MNHNS; CDR2 reads SASEGT. The CDR3 totals 16 residues. J gave up 3 bases and V 5 bases, and 10 bases lay outside the gene matches. CDR3 amino acids: CASSKQFRDRGYEQYF. The CDR3, as DNA: TGTGCCAGCAGTAAACAATTCCGGGACAGGGGCTACGAGCAGTACTTC.

This clonotype showed up just a few times. The rearrangement joins TRBV7-2 to TRBJ2-5; weak D call: TRBD1 (5 bases). Germline loops: CDR1 SGHTA, CDR2 FQGNSA. CDR3 length: 15 residues. V was shortened by 1 base and J by 0 bases, with 9 bases between the two germline ends. This CDR3 is CASSLGGGYQETQYF. The DNA for the CDR3 is TGTGCCAGCAGCTTAGGGGGCGGTTACCAAGAGACCCAGTACTTC.

V gene TRBV6-2 or TRBV6-3 combines with J gene TRBJ2-3; TRBD1 matches at 9 bases. The CDR3 is 17 amino acids. Per the germline V gene, CDR1 is MNHEY and CDR2 is SVGEGT. J lost 0 bases, V lost 4 bases, and 8 bases had no gene match. For the CDR3, the DNA is TGTGCCAGCAGTTTCTTTACAGGGGGCTGGAGCACAGATACGCAGTATTTT. Translated: CASSFFTGGWSTDTQYF.

The chain recombines TRBV20-1 with TRBJ2-3, with 12 bases aligning to TRBD2. V lost 5 bases and J lost 4; bases outside the gene matches: 10. Germline V gene sequence: CDR1 DFQATT, CDR2 SNEGSKA (reference sequence). The CDR3 runs 16 residues. As DNA, the CDR3 is TGCAGTGCTGGGGGGCTAGCGGGAGGGTTGGCAGATACGCAGTATTTT. Its translation: CSAGGLAGGLADTQYF.

This chain links TRBV20-1 with TRBJ2-5; 7 nucleotides match TRBD2. With 6 bases clipped from V and 4 bases from J, the junction kept 14 bases outside the gene matches. The CDR3 runs to 15 residues. From germline, CDR1 is DFQATT and CDR2 SNEGSKA (reference sequence). CDR3 bases: TGCAGTGCGAAAAGCGGGGAGAAATTGGCAGAGACCCAGTACTTC. Protein product: CSAKSGEKLAETQYF.

The sample holds a few counts of this clonotype. The chain carries TRBV6-2 or TRBV6-3 and TRBJ2-3; TRBD2 might be the D (6 bases). Germline assignment: CDR1 MNHEY and CDR2 SVGEGT. Trimming pared 6 bases from V and 3 bases from J, leaving 10 bases between. This CDR3 contains 13 residues. In DNA form, the CDR3 reads TGTGCCAGCAGCCCCGGGACTACAGATACGCAGTATTTT. It yields the protein CASSPGTTDTQYF.

This clonotype was detected a few times. J is TRBJ1-6 and V is TRBV28; no clear D gene. The germline V and J ends were trimmed by 8 bases and 8 bases, with 10 bases remaining between them. Germline CDR1 and CDR2: MDHEN and SYDVKM. This CDR3 has 12 residues. Written as DNA, the CDR3 is TGTGCCAGCGGCCGGGGTGATTCACCCCTCCACTTT. Protein: CASGRGDSPLHF.

This clonotype was detected a few times. This rearrangement joins TRBV20-1 to TRBJ2-7; unclear D gene. Trimming removed 3 bases from V and 2 bases from J, with 17 bases in between. CDR1 is DFQATT and CDR2 is SNEGSKA in the germline V gene (reference sequence). The CDR3 sequence is 15 residues long. CDR3 DNA sequence: TGCAGTGCTAGTAAGACAACTACCGCACCCTACGAGCAGTACTTC. This codes for CSASKTTTAPYEQYF.

V usage is TRBV7-2 and J usage is TRBJ2-7, with 7 bases that match TRBD2. CDR1 and CDR2 (germline): SGHTA, FQGNSA. Trimming at V came to 0 bases and at J to 4 bases, leaving 15 bases not matched to a gene. CDR3 length: 18 amino acids. The CDR3 coding sequence is TGTGCCAGCAGCTTAGCCCCATGGGGAGGGGTCCTCTTTTACGAGCAGTACTTC. It yields the protein CASSLAPWGGVLFYEQYF.

This clonotype was found many times. The chain is built from TRBV7-2 and TRBJ1-6; the match to TRBD1 covers 8 bases. CDR1 is SGHTA and CDR2 is FQGNSA in the germline V gene. The junction had 8 bases not matched to a gene; V was cut back by 5 bases and J by 8 bases. The CDR3 length is 15 residues. The CDR3 spells CASSLTTGVDSPLHF. The CDR3 DNA is TGTGCCAGCAGCCTAACGACAGGGGTCGATTCACCCCTCCACTTT.

This clonotype was counted only a few times. The rearrangement links TRBV29-1 to TRBJ2-1, with 7 bases aligning to TRBD1. The length of the CDR3 is 15 residues. The V gene end was trimmed by 5 bases and the J gene end by 4 bases; junction bases not matched to a gene: 11. Germline-derived CDR1 and CDR2 are SQVTM and ANQGSEA. Here the CDR3 reads CSVPRGTDLYNEQFF. The CDR3 DNA reads as TGCAGCGTTCCAAGGGGGACAGATTTATACAATGAGCAGTTCTTC.

The genes are TRBV20-1 and TRBJ2-5; 7 nucleotides align to TRBD1. This CDR3 has 13 amino acids. V gave up 5 bases and J gave up 5 bases; unmatched junction bases: 8. Germline values: CDR1 DFQATT, CDR2 SNEGSKA (reference sequence). The CDR3 nucleotides read TGCAGTGCTGCCCACAGGGGATTTGAGACCCAGTACTTC. It is translated as CSAAHRGFETQYF.

The chain combines TRBV19 with TRBJ2-1; D may be TRBD2 (6 bases). The V and J ends lost 7 bases and 0 bases respectively, with 16 bases between them. The CDR3 length is 16 residues. In germline, CDR1 is LNHDA, CDR2 SQIVND (reference sequence). In DNA, the CDR3 is TGTGCCAGTATCCCGGGGCGGGGCGGCTCCTACAATGAGCAGTTCTTC. Its protein is CASIPGRGGSYNEQFF.

This rearrangement joins TRBV15 to TRBJ2-7; TRBD2 might be the D (6 bases). Germline V gene sequence: CDR1 LNHNV, CDR2 YYDKDF (reference sequence). V was pared by 1 base and J by 4 bases, with 17 bases between. The CDR3 length is 16 residues. In DNA, the CDR3 is TGTGCCACCAGCAGAGGAGGCGCGGGAACCCGATACGAGCAGTACTTC. This sequence encodes CATSRGGAGTRYEQYF.

This clonotype was observed at least ten times. This chain joins TRBV5-1 and TRBJ2-5; weak D call: TRBD1 (5 bases). The CDR3 consists of 15 residues. Germline V gives CDR1 SGHRS, CDR2 YFSETQ. V was pared by 4 bases and J by 1 base, with 14 bases between. The CDR3 loop is CASSLTKGVQETQYF. For the CDR3, the DNA is TGCGCCAGCAGCCTTACGAAAGGGGTCCAAGAGACCCAGTACTTC.

V is TRBV5-1 and J is TRBJ2-3; D not resolved. The germline V gene has CDR1 SGHRS and CDR2 YFSETQ. V was shortened by 0 bases and J by 4 bases, with 6 bases between the two germline ends. The CDR3 is made up of 13 amino acids. CDR3 sequence (DNA): TGCGCCAGCAGCTTGGGCTCGCCAGATACGCAGTATTTT. Its translation: CASSLGSPDTQYF.

The rearrangement uses TRBV5-1 and TRBJ2-2; TRBD2 matches 11 bases. V dropped 4 bases and J dropped 1; count of bases not matched to a gene: 3. Germline loops: CDR1 SGHRS, CDR2 YFSETQ. The CDR3 contains 16 residues. Written as DNA, the CDR3 is TGCGCCAGCAGCGGGGGACTAGCGGAGAACACCGGGGAGCTGTTTTTT. It specifies CASSGGLAENTGELFF.

Concerning this clonotype itself: At one end the junction does not follow the germline gene, possibly because of a read error. The V and J genes are TRBV29-1 and TRBJ2-1; perhaps TRBD2 as D (6 bases). The germline V gene has CDR1 SQVTM and CDR2 ANQGSEA. CDR3 length: 13 residues. The CDR3 DNA follows: TGCGGCGTCAGGAGGGCCGGTTACAATGAGCAGTTCTTC. Its translation is CGVRRAGYNEQFF.